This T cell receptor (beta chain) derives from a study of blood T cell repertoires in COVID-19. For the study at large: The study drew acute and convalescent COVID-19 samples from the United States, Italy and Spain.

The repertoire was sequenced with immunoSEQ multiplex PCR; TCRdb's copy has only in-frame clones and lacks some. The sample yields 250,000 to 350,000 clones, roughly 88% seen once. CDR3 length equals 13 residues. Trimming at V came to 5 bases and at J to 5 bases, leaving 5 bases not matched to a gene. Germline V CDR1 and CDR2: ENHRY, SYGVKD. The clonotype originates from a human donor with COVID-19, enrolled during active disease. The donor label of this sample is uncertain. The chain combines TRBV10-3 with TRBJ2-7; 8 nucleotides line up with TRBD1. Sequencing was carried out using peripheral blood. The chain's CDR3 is CAISSDRAHEQYF. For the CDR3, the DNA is TGTGCCATCAGTTCGGACAGGGCCCACGAGCAGTACTTC.